Listed here are 21 T cell receptor beta chains from one sample, sequenced in a study of T cells in Graves' hyperthyroidism and ophthalmopathy. Authors of the study amplified TCR beta CDR3 regions from RNA transcripts. An initial round of RT-PCR targeting the TCR CDR3 relied on the HTBI primer set. TCRdb analysed the multiplex PCR reads with MiXCR anew, one entry per CDR3 protein. Counted here are around 260,000 distinct CDR3 sequences, around 25% occurring once; the ten biggest clones make up about 25%. Sample: blood. These receptors were taken from a man aged 40-49 years with Graves' hyperthyroidism that later progressed to Graves' ophthalmopathy.

This clonotype showed up many times. Here the CDR3 DNA reads TGTGCCAGCAGCCAAGATGTATATCAGCCCCAGCATTTT. This gives the protein CASSQDVYQPQHF. The chain recombines TRBV3-1 with TRBJ1-5; D gene unclear. CDR1 is LGHDT, CDR2 YNNKEL, per germline (reference sequence). Trimming stripped 0 bases from V and 5 bases from J, with 5 bases between. The length of the CDR3 is 13 residues.

This clonotype was counted ten times or more. The chain uses TRBV5-1 and TRBJ2-6; possibly TRBD2 for D (7 bases). This CDR3 region has 18 residues. The V and J ends lost 5 bases and 2 bases respectively, with 20 bases between them. CDR1 and CDR2 from the germline V gene are SGHRS and YFSETQ. CDR3 nucleotide sequence: TGCGCCAGCAGTCTTCCCGAAGGGGGGGGCGCTGGGGCCAACGTCCTGACTTTC. Its protein is CASSLPEGGGAGANVLTF.

This clonotype was counted many times. The gene calls are TRBV29-1 and TRBJ2-7; tentatively, D is TRBD2 (5 bases). From germline, CDR1 is SQVTM and CDR2 ANQGSEA. The CDR3 sequence is 12 residues long. Trimming left V 1 base short and J 3 bases short, with 7 bases between. The CDR3 loop is CSVEGTFYEQYF. The CDR3 coding sequence is TGCAGCGTTGAAGGGACTTTCTACGAGCAGTACTTC.

This clonotype was picked up many times. This chain links TRBV2 with TRBJ2-2; the D call may be TRBD1 or TRBD2 (5 bases each). Trimming removed 7 bases from V and 2 bases from J, with 11 bases in between. The V gene's germline CDR1 is SNHLY and CDR2 FYNNEI. The CDR3 totals 14 residues. The CDR3 sequence is CASKRDRNTGELFF. The CDR3 DNA reads as TGTGCCAGCAAGAGGGACCGAAACACCGGGGAGCTGTTTTTT.

This clonotype was observed many times. The chain joins TRBV24-1 to TRBJ2-5; D is ambiguous. Germline V gene data show CDR1 as KGHDR and CDR2 as SFDVKD. The V and J ends lost 3 bases and 1 base respectively, with 11 bases between them. There are 15 residues in the CDR3. This chain's CDR3 is CATSDNRVSQETQYF. As DNA, the CDR3 is TGTGCCACCAGTGATAACAGAGTGAGCCAAGAGACCCAGTACTTC.

In its sample, this clonotype was seen many times. The V call is TRBV14, the J call TRBJ1-2, with no clear D. The CDR3 runs to 13 residues. The germline V gene has CDR1 SGHDN and CDR2 FVKESK. V gave up 3 bases and J gave up 4 bases, with 9 bases separating them. The DNA for the CDR3 is TGTGCCAGCAGCCAGTGGGCGGCCTATGGCTACACCTTC. This translates into CASSQWAAYGYTF.

This clonotype has a count of ten or more. The chain uses TRBV11-3 and TRBJ2-5, with D perhaps being TRBD1 or TRBD2 (5 bases each). Germline CDR1 and CDR2: SGHNT and YENEEA. The V gene lost 3 bases and the J gene lost 1 base, with 12 bases spanning the gap. This CDR3 is built from 15 residues. The chain's CDR3 is CASSFNPGPQETQYF. The DNA of the CDR3 is TGTGCCAGCAGCTTTAACCCGGGGCCCCAAGAGACCCAGTACTTC.

The chain is built from TRBV12-3 or TRBV12-4 and TRBJ1-1; TRBD1 might be the D (6 bases). V was shortened by 6 bases and J by 6 bases, with 14 bases between the two germline ends. This CDR3 comprises 13 residues. CDR3 DNA: TGTGCCAGCAGGCCCGGGGGCGCGGCTGAAGCTTTCTTT. It translates to CASRPGGAAEAFF.

In this sample, this clonotype turned up many times. The chain links TRBV12-3 or TRBV12-4 to TRBJ1-2; D remains ambiguous. The CDR3 has 13 residues. Trimming shortened V by 6 bases and J by 7 bases, and 15 bases separated the two germline ends. CDR3 amino acids: CASRGRSFGGYTF. For the CDR3, the DNA is TGTGCCAGCAGAGGCAGGAGCTTCGGTGGCTACACCTTC.

This clonotype was seen at least ten times. The chain employs TRBV18 and TRBJ2-5, with D possibly being TRBD1 (5 bases). Germline CDR1 KGHSH, CDR2 LQKENI. The CDR3 is 17 amino acids. V shed 2 bases and J shed 1 base, with 17 bases lying between them. DNA of the CDR3: TGTGCCAGCTCACCAATCCAGGGTATTGATGGCCAAGAGACCCAGTACTTC. This translates into CASSPIQGIDGQETQYF.

J is TRBJ1-1 and V is TRBV20-1; tentatively, D is TRBD1 (6 bases). Deletions cut 5 bases from V and 4 bases from J, with 11 bases between. The germline CDR1 and CDR2 sequences are DFQATT and SNEGSKA (reference sequence). This CDR3 comprises 12 residues. The CDR3 region is CSAYRAITEAFF. CDR3 nucleotides: TGCAGTGCTTACAGGGCTATCACTGAAGCTTTCTTT.

This clonotype was seen repeatedly, ten times or more. The chain recombines TRBV19 with TRBJ1-1; D call uncertain. CDR1 LNHDA and CDR2 SQIVND come from the germline V gene (reference sequence). V was cut by 7 bases and J by 2 bases, with 14 bases left in between. CDR3 length: 14 residues. CDR3 region: CASIDNHHNTEAFF. CDR3 sequence (DNA): TGTGCCAGTATCGATAACCACCACAACACTGAAGCTTTCTTT.

J is TRBJ2-5 and V is TRBV20-1, with D unclear. There are 18 residues in the CDR3. Per the germline V gene, CDR1 is DFQATT and CDR2 is SNEGSKA (reference sequence). V lost 0 bases, J lost 5 bases, and 25 bases lay in between. CDR3 loop: CSARDLARLAMDIETQYF. The CDR3 coding sequence is TGCAGTGCTAGAGATCTTGCGAGGTTGGCCATGGATATTGAGACCCAGTACTTC.

This clonotype occurred many times. This chain connects TRBV18 to TRBJ2-7; D tentatively fits TRBD1 or TRBD2 (5 bases each). The germline V gene has CDR1 KGHSH and CDR2 LQKENI. With 3 bases removed from V and 7 bases from J, the gap between germline ends came to 19 bases. The length of the CDR3 is 15 residues. For the CDR3, the DNA is TGTGCCAGCTCACCGGCGCAGGGTGACTACGGTGAGCAGTACTTC. As protein: CASSPAQGDYGEQYF.

This chain links TRBV28 with TRBJ2-5; the match to TRBD2 covers 12 bases. This CDR3 comprises 16 residues. The germline V gene has CDR1 MDHEN and CDR2 SYDVKM. With 6 bases clipped from V and 1 base from J, the junction kept 6 bases outside the gene matches. The CDR3, as DNA: TGTGCCAGCAGCACACGACTAGCGGGAGCCCAAGAGACCCAGTACTTC. As protein: CASSTRLAGAQETQYF.

This clonotype was detected a few times. This may stem from a read error, because a much larger clone lies one nucleotide away. The J gene is TRBJ2-5, the V gene TRBV28; 10 bases agree with TRBD1. The V and J ends lost 10 bases and 5 bases, in that order; junction bases with no gene match: 16. This CDR3 region has 16 residues. Germline lookup yields CDR1 MDHEN and CDR2 SYDVKM. CDR3 residues: CATRNPGQGSWETQYF. The CDR3 bases are TGTGCCACCAGAAATCCGGGACAGGGGTCTTGGGAGACCCAGTACTTC.

In this sample, this clonotype turned up many times. The V gene is TRBV7-8, the J gene TRBJ2-5, with a tentative D call TRBD1 (6 bases). V lost 5 bases, J lost 1 base, and 26 bases lay in between. This CDR3 has 19 amino acids. Germline assignment: CDR1 SGHVS and CDR2 FQNEAQ. The CDR3: CASSPRQRGNHGPQETQYF. The CDR3 DNA reads as TGTGCCAGCAGCCCTCGCCAAAGGGGGAATCACGGCCCCCAAGAGACCCAGTACTTC.

This clonotype occurred many times. The rearrangement uses TRBV27 and TRBJ2-7; a weak D match, TRBD2 (6 bases). Trimming took 6 bases from V and 1 from J, leaving 13 bases between them. The CDR3 is 14 amino acids. CDR1 is MNHEY and CDR2 is SMNVEV in the germline V gene (reference sequence). The CDR3 protein is CASRRPGLSYEQYF. CDR3 DNA sequence: TGTGCCAGCAGGCGGCCGGGACTTTCCTACGAGCAGTACTTC.

This clonotype was seen at least ten times. The chain employs TRBV11-2 and TRBJ2-7, with TRBD1 identical over 7 bases. Trimming took 5 bases from V and 3 from J; bases not matched to a gene: 7. The CDR3 has 14 residues. The germline V gene has CDR1 SGHAT and CDR2 FQNNGV. The CDR3 DNA reads as TGTGCCAGCAGCACGGACAGGCCCTACTACGAGCAGTACTTC. Encoded protein: CASSTDRPYYEQYF.

This clonotype was observed many times. The rearrangement uses TRBV28 and TRBJ2-3; a weak D match, TRBD2 (5 bases). The CDR3 contains 14 residues. The V gene's germline CDR1 is MDHEN and CDR2 SYDVKM. V lost 2 bases and J lost 2, with 8 bases in between. CDR3 sequence reads: CASSLSSATDTQYF. The CDR3 bases are TGTGCCAGCAGTTTAAGTAGCGCCACAGATACGCAGTATTTT.

This clonotype was seen at least ten times. The V call is TRBV28, the J call TRBJ1-1; TRBD1 matches at 11 bases. V lost 7 bases, J lost 1 base, and 11 bases stayed unmatched. CDR1 is MDHEN, CDR2 SYDVKM, per germline. The CDR3 has 17 amino acids. Written as DNA, the CDR3 is TGTGCCAGCACGAGCCCTCCGGGACAGGGGGGGAACACTGAAGCTTTCTTT. It specifies CASTSPPGQGGNTEAFF.